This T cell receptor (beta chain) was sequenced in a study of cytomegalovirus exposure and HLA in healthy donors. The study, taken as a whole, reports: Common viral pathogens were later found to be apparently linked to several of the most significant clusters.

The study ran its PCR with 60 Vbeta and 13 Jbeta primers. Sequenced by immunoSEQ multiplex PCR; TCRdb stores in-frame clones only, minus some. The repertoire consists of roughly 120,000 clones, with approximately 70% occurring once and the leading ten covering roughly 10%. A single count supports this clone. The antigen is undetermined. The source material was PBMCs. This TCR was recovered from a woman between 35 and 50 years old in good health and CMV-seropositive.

The CDR3 is CSVGRQDTQYF. The CDR3 DNA is TGCAGCGTTGGCAGGCAAGATACGCAGTATTTT. The chain combines TRBV29-1 with TRBJ2-3, with D uncertain. V gave up 4 bases and J gave up 5 bases, with 7 bases separating them. CDR3 length: 11 amino acids. Per the germline V gene, CDR1 is SQVTM and CDR2 is ANQGSEA.